One and the same sample provided the 25 T cell receptor beta chains below, sequenced in a study of blood T cell repertoires in COVID-19. The protocol was immunoSEQ multiplex PCR, while the TCRdb copy is restricted to in-frame clones and leaves out a portion. The repertoire holds about 170,000 clones, with 92% as singletons. Specimen: peripheral blood. These receptors originate from a man aged 25-40 years with COVID-19, enrolled during active disease.

J is TRBJ1-5 and V is TRBV5-8; a weak D match, TRBD1 (6 bases). The CDR3 is made up of 16 amino acids. Germline V lookup: CDR1 SGHTS, CDR2 YDEGEE. V dropped 2 bases and J dropped 0 bases, with 12 bases sitting between them. In nucleotides, the CDR3 is TGTGCCAGCAGCTTCTGGACAGTTTCTAGCAATCAGCCCCAGCATTTT. Its translation is CASSFWTVSSNQPQHF.

This clone occurred once. V usage is TRBV6-5 and J usage is TRBJ2-7, with TRBD2 matching 12 bases. The CDR3 consists of 15 residues. The germline V gene has CDR1 MNHEY and CDR2 SVGAGI. V dropped 2 bases and J dropped 12; count of bases not matched to a gene: 11. The CDR3 nucleotides are TGTGCCAGCAGTTACGAAAAGGCTAGCGGGAGGGTAATGTACTTC. Amino acids: CASSYEKASGRVMYF.

The chain uses TRBV19 and TRBJ2-2; D possibly corresponds to TRBD1 (6 bases). This CDR3 has 16 residues. Trimming pared 3 bases from V and 6 bases from J, leaving 17 bases between. Germline lookup yields CDR1 LNHDA and CDR2 SQIVND (reference sequence). The CDR3 DNA is TGTGCCAGTAGTATTCTGCACAGGGTCGTGGCCGGGGAGCTGTTTTTT. This codes for CASSILHRVVAGELFF.

V gene TRBV27 combines with J gene TRBJ2-7, with 10 bases lining up with TRBD2. Looked up from germline, CDR1 is MNHEY and CDR2 is SMNVEV (reference sequence). This CDR3 comprises 16 residues. J gave up 3 bases and V 0 bases, and 5 bases lay outside the gene matches. CDR3 in amino acids: CASSLSGLAGDYEQYF. For the CDR3, the DNA is TGTGCCAGCAGTTTATCGGGGCTAGCGGGAGACTACGAGCAGTACTTC.

CDR3 residues: CASSELGQNTGELFF. The CDR3 coding sequence is TGTGCCAGCAGTGAATTGGGACAGAACACCGGGGAGCTGTTTTTT. This chain connects TRBV25-1 to TRBJ2-2; TRBD1 might be the D (6 bases). The ends were cut back, 1 base at V and 1 base at J, with 7 bases in the middle. There are 15 residues in the CDR3. Germline loops: CDR1 MGHDK, CDR2 SYGVNS.

The J gene is TRBJ1-1, the V gene TRBV12-3 or TRBV12-4; possible D gene TRBD1, 5 bases. V lost 7 bases and J lost 2, with 11 bases in between. CDR3 length: 13 residues. CDR3: CASTPTENTEAFF. The CDR3 nucleotides read TGTGCCAGCACCCCGACAGAAAACACTGAAGCTTTCTTT.

This chain's CDR3 is CASRGQGVETDTQYF. The CDR3, as DNA: TGTGCCAGCAGGGGACAGGGGGTAGAGACAGATACGCAGTATTTT. The chain recombines TRBV27 with TRBJ2-3, with 11 positions matching TRBD1. The V gene's germline CDR1 is MNHEY and CDR2 SMNVEV (reference sequence). Trimming at V came to 6 bases and at J to 3 bases, leaving 5 bases not matched to a gene. The CDR3 is 15 residues long.

This sequence joins TRBV6-2 or TRBV6-3 and TRBJ2-1; 7 bases align to TRBD1. In germline, CDR1 is MNHEY, CDR2 SVGEGT. This CDR3 is 13 amino acids long. V lost 5 bases and J lost 9; bases outside the gene matches: 7. In DNA, the CDR3 is TGTGCCAGCAGTAAGACAGGGTTTGGTGAGCAGTTCTTC. Translating gives CASSKTGFGEQFF.

The chain couples TRBV7-9 to TRBJ2-2, with D perhaps TRBD2 (7 bases). Germline-derived CDR1 and CDR2 are SEHNR and FQNEAQ (reference sequence). The germline V and J ends were trimmed by 5 bases and 4 bases, with 14 bases remaining between them. CDR3 length: 15 amino acids. Here the CDR3 reads CASSPHREGTGELFF. CDR3 nucleotides: TGTGCCAGCAGCCCTCACAGGGAGGGCACCGGGGAGCTGTTTTTT.

This clone was found once. This chain links TRBV6-6 with TRBJ1-6; the D gene is possibly TRBD1 (5 bases). Germline CDR1 is MNHNY and CDR2 is SVGAGI (reference sequence). The length of the CDR3 is 14 residues. The germline V and J ends were trimmed by 2 bases and 8 bases, with 10 bases remaining between them. Here the CDR3 DNA reads TGTGCCAGCAGTTACGGGGCAGGGTATTCACCCCTCCACTTT. Its protein is CASSYGAGYSPLHF.

The J gene is TRBJ2-1, the V gene TRBV7-2; TRBD1 matches at 11 bases. The V and J ends lost 0 bases and 6 bases, in that order; junction bases with no gene match: 10. This CDR3 has 18 amino acids. CDR1 and CDR2 from the germline V gene are SGHTA and FQGNSA. CDR3 sequence: CASSLAPYSGTGGNEQFF. The CDR3 DNA sequence: TGTGCCAGCAGCTTAGCGCCTTACTCCGGGACAGGGGGCAATGAGCAGTTCTTC.

This chain uses TRBV24-1 with TRBJ1-1; D ambiguous. Germline V gene lookup returns CDR1 KGHDR and CDR2 SFDVKD. The CDR3 has 14 residues. V dropped 3 bases and J dropped 1 base, with 8 bases sitting between them. The CDR3 sequence: CATSDPAGNTEAFF. The CDR3 nucleotides are TGTGCCACCAGTGATCCGGCAGGGAACACTGAAGCTTTCTTT.

The chain carries TRBV19 and TRBJ2-1, with 9 bases fitting TRBD1. The CDR3 runs to 15 residues. Losses at the gene ends were 5 bases for V and 1 base for J; bases not matched to a gene: 3. The germline V gene encodes CDR1 LNHDA and CDR2 SQIVND (reference sequence). Written as DNA, the CDR3 is TGTGCCAGTAGTGCGGACAGGGGTTCCTACAATGAGCAGTTCTTC. Its translation is CASSADRGSYNEQFF.

The CDR3: CASSFGGARTGELFF. The CDR3 bases are TGTGCCAGCAGTTTTGGGGGGGCTCGGACCGGGGAGCTGTTTTTT. This chain joins TRBV6-2 or TRBV6-3 and TRBJ2-2, with a weak D call TRBD2 (7 bases). The germline V and J ends were trimmed by 4 bases and 5 bases, with 14 bases remaining between them. The germline CDR1 and CDR2 sequences are MNHEY and SVGEGT. CDR3 size: 15 residues.

This chain connects TRBV5-6 to TRBJ1-5, with 11 bases that match TRBD1. In germline, CDR1 is SGHDT, CDR2 YYEEEE. Losses at the gene ends were 3 bases for V and 4 bases for J; bases not matched to a gene: 6. This CDR3 is 16 amino acids long. The CDR3 protein is CASSSGTGGSNQPQHF. The CDR3 region has the DNA TGTGCCAGCAGCTCCGGGACAGGGGGGTCAAATCAGCCCCAGCATTTT.

This chain links TRBV29-1 with TRBJ1-4; 10 positions match TRBD1. The CDR3 spans 13 residues. V gave up 7 bases and J gave up 8 bases; unmatched junction bases: 7. Germline CDR1 reads SQVTM; CDR2 reads ANQGSEA. This chain's CDR3 is CSARQGAGEKLFF. The CDR3 region has the DNA TGCAGCGCTAGACAGGGGGCTGGGGAAAAACTGTTTTTT.

The V gene is TRBV30, the J gene TRBJ1-2; 9 bases are shared with TRBD1. The CDR3 is 14 residues long. J lost 8 bases, V lost 0 bases, and 7 bases had no gene match. The germline gives CDR1 GTSNPN, CDR2 SVGIG (reference sequence). In nucleotides, the CDR3 is TGTGCCTGGAGTGTACCAGGGACAGGGAGAGGCTACACCTTC. Protein: CAWSVPGTGRGYTF.

The chain carries TRBV5-1 and TRBJ1-2; perhaps TRBD1 as D (5 bases). V was trimmed by 0 bases and J by 8 bases, leaving 14 bases between them. The CDR3 extends over 14 amino acids. Germline V gene lookup returns CDR1 SGHRS and CDR2 YFSETQ. The CDR3 nucleotides read TGCGCCAGCAGCTTGGCCGAGGGGAGGATGGGCTACACCTTC. Translating gives CASSLAEGRMGYTF.

V is TRBV19 and J is TRBJ1-5, with 9 bases that match TRBD1. CDR1 and CDR2 from the germline V gene are LNHDA and SQIVND (reference sequence). Unmatched junction bases numbered 6, after V lost 3 bases and J lost 0 bases. This CDR3 is 17 amino acids long. The CDR3 region is CASSIGTGTYSNQPQHF. CDR3 bases: TGTGCCAGTAGTATTGGGACAGGGACGTATAGCAATCAGCCCCAGCATTTT.

This rearrangement joins TRBV28 to TRBJ1-1, with D possibly TRBD1 on 5 matching bases. The CDR3 runs to 12 residues. Germline loops: CDR1 MDHEN, CDR2 SYDVKM. With 11 bases removed from V and 1 base from J, the gap between germline ends came to 11 bases. The CDR3 sequence: CAGRGGNTEAFF. DNA for the CDR3: TGTGCCGGTAGGGGAGGGAACACTGAAGCTTTCTTT.

CDR3 nucleotide sequence: TGTGCCAGCAGCTTTAGACTAGCTGTTCCCGGGGAGCTGTTTTTT. Translated: CASSFRLAVPGELFF. The genes are TRBV7-8 and TRBJ2-2, with 7 nucleotides matching TRBD2. CDR1 is SGHVS, CDR2 FQNEAQ, per germline. The CDR3 spans 15 residues. With V trimmed by 3 bases and J by 6 bases, 7 bases remained unmatched.

The V and J genes are TRBV5-1 and TRBJ2-7, with 9 positions matching TRBD1. The germline CDR1 and CDR2 sequences are SGHRS and YFSETQ. Trimming cost V 4 bases and J 2 bases; bases outside gene matches: 7. The CDR3 is 15 residues long. CDR3 DNA sequence: TGCGCCAGCAGCCCCCAGGGACAGGGAACCTACGAGCAGTACTTC. It is translated as CASSPQGQGTYEQYF.

The chain is built from TRBV3-1 (or the pseudogene TRBV3-2) and TRBJ1-2, with TRBD1 identical over 10 bases. V lost 3 bases to trimming and J lost 8 bases; unmatched junction nucleotides: 12. The germline CDR1 and CDR2 sequences are LGHDT and YNNKEL (reference sequence). This CDR3 has 16 residues. The CDR3 protein is CASSHLGAGQGDGYTF. In nucleotides, the CDR3 is TGTGCCAGCAGCCACCTAGGGGCAGGACAGGGGGACGGCTACACCTTC.

The J gene is TRBJ2-1, the V gene TRBV11-3; D might be TRBD2 (5 bases). Germline V gene lookup returns CDR1 SGHNT and CDR2 YENEEA. The CDR3 length is 12 residues. The V and J ends lost 5 bases and 10 bases respectively, with 12 bases between them. The CDR3 is CASSPSTGEQFF. The CDR3 DNA is TGTGCCAGCAGCCCCTCCACGGGGGAGCAGTTCTTC. Looking up the rest from reference TRBV11-3 and TRBJ2-1 gives the full variable domain: EAGVVQSPRYKIIEKKQPVAFWCNPISGHNTLYWYLQNLGQGPELLIRYENEEAVDDSQLPKDRFSAERLKGVDSTLKIQPAELGDSAVYLCASSPSTGEQFFGPGTRLTVL.

The chain couples TRBV5-6 to TRBJ1-3; D may be TRBD1 (6 bases). The ends were cut back, 5 bases at V and 0 bases at J, with 15 bases in the middle. CDR1 and CDR2 (germline): SGHDT, YYEEEE. This CDR3 contains 16 residues. Here the CDR3 DNA reads TGTGCCAGCAGGATGTGGGACACCAACTCTGGAAACACCATATATTTT. Translating it yields CASRMWDTNSGNTIYF. Full variable domain (missing parts from reference TRBV5-6 and TRBJ1-3): DAGVTQSPTHLIKTRGQQVTLRCSPKSGHDTVSWYQQALGQGPQFIFQYYEEEERQRGNFPDRFSGHQFPNYSSELNVNALLLGDSALYLCASRMWDTNSGNTIYFGEGSWLTVV.